This T cell receptor (beta chain) was found in a study of shared clonotypes between healthy human individuals. The deep-level immunoSEQ assay was used. TCRdb's copy holds only in-frame clones and misses some; the assay was immunoSEQ multiplex PCR. The sample carries millions of clones, more than 85% recorded once. Naive CD8 cells, CD45RO-negative and positively selected for CCR7, excluded terminally differentiated effector memory CD45RA+ cells. CDR1 and CDR2 (germline): MNHEY, SMNVEV (reference sequence). This CDR3 spans 13 amino acids. V was shortened by 3 bases and J by 5 bases, with 11 bases between the two germline ends. The study, taken as a whole, reports: A few donors showed sharing of approximately 5% of naive CD4 clonotypes.

The table lists this clone with a count of one. Its antigen is as yet unknown. The sample has other DNA sequences that encode this CDR3 too. V gene TRBV27 combines with J gene TRBJ2-7; D perhaps matches TRBD1 (5 bases). This clonotype was obtained from a man younger than 30 in good health. Some clones in this sample may be carry-over from other donors' samples. The sample consisted of naive CD8+ T cells from PBMCs. The chain's CDR3 is CASSLGRVNEQYF. The CDR3 DNA reads TGTGCCAGCAGTTTGGGCAGGGTCAACGAGCAGTACTTC.